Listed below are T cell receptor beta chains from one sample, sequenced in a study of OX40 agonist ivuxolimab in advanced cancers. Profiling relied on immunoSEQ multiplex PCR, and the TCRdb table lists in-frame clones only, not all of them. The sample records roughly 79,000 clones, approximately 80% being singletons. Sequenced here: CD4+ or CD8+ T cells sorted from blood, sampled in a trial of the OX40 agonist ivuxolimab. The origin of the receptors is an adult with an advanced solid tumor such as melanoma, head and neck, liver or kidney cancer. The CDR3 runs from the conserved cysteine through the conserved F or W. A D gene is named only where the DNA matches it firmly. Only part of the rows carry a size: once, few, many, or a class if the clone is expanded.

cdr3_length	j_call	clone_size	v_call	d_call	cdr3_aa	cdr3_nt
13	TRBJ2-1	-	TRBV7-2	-	CASSQDWSNEQFF	TGTGCCAGCAGCCAGGACTGGTCCAATGAGCAGTTCTTC
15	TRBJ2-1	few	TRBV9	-	CASSVDLHRVNEQFF	TGTGCCAGCAGCGTAGATCTTCACAGGGTGAATGAGCAGTTCTTC
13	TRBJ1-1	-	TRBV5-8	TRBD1	CASRGQTVTEAFF	TGTGCCAGCAGGGGACAGACAGTCACTGAAGCTTTCTTT
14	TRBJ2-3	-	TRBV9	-	CASSVGQSTDTQYF	TGTGCCAGCAGCGTAGGGCAGTCCACAGATACGCAGTATTTT
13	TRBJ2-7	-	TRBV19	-	CASSILGHYEQYF	TGTGCCAGTAGTATATTGGGGCACTACGAGCAGTACTTC
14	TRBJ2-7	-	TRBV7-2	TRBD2	CASSPLAGSLEQYF	TGTGCCAGCAGCCCCTTAGCGGGGAGTCTAGAGCAGTACTTC
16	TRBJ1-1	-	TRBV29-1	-	CSVSRIDRTRLTEAFF	TGCAGCGTTTCGAGGATCGACAGAACGCGACTGACTGAAGCTTTCTTT
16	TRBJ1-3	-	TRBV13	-	CASSPRGQAWGNTIYF	TGTGCCAGCAGCCCTCGCGGGCAGGCTTGGGGAAACACCATATATTTT
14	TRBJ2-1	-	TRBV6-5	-	CASARGSPYNEQFF	TGTGCCAGCGCTCGGGGGTCCCCCTACAATGAGCAGTTCTTC
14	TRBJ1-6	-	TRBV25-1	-	CASSGEGIWSPLHF	TGTGCCAGCAGTGGAGAAGGGATTTGGTCACCCCTCCACTTT
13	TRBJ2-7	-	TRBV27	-	CASSLGRFYEQYF	TGTGCCAGCAGTTTAGGCCGTTTCTACGAGCAGTACTTC
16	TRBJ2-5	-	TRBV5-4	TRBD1	CASSYLTGGRKETQYF	TGTGCCAGCAGCTATCTGACAGGGGGCAGGAAGGAGACCCAGTACTTC
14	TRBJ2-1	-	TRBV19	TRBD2	CASSTSGGESEQFF	TGTGCCAGTAGTACTAGCGGGGGTGAGAGTGAGCAGTTCTTC
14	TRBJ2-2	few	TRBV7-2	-	CASSLGIETGELFF	TGTGCCAGCAGCTTAGGGATCGAGACCGGGGAGCTGTTTTTT
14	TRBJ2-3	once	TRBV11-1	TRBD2	CASSSGRSTDTQYF	TGTGCCAGCAGCTCCGGGAGGAGCACAGATACGCAGTATTTT
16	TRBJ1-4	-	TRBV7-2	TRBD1	CASSLEYRTGREKLFF	TGTGCCAGCAGCTTAGAGTATCGGACAGGGCGGGAAAAACTGTTTTTT
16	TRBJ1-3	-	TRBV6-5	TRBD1	CASSYGQGISGNTIYF	TGTGCCAGCAGTTATGGACAGGGCATATCTGGAAACACCATATATTTT
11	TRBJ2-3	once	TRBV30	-	CAWSVSDTQYF	TGTGCCTGGAGTGTATCGGATACGCAGTATTTT
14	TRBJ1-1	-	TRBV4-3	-	CASSQDYKNTEAFF	TGCGCCAGCAGCCAAGATTACAAGAACACTGAAGCTTTCTTT
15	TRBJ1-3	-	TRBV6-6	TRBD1	CASRQTGGAGNTIYF	TGTGCCAGCAGGCAAACAGGGGGCGCGGGAAACACCATATATTTT
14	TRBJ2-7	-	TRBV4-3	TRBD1	CASSPSTGGYEQYF	TGCGCCAGCAGCCCATCGACAGGGGGCTACGAGCAGTACTTC
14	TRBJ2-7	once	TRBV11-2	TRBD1	CASRSLDRVYEQYF	TGTGCCAGCAGATCCTTAGACAGGGTCTACGAGCAGTACTTC
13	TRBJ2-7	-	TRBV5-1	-	CASSFNSAYEQYF	TGCGCCAGCAGCTTCAACAGCGCTTACGAGCAGTACTTC
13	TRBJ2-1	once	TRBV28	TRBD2	CASGEGDYNEQFF	TGTGCCAGCGGGGAGGGCGATTACAATGAGCAGTTCTTC
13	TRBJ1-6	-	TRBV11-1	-	CASGGSYNSPLHF	TGTGCCAGCGGTGGATCCTATAATTCACCCCTCCACTTT
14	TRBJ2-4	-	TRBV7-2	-	CASSLVGGGGIQYF	TGTGCCAGCAGCTTAGTTGGGGGAGGCGGCATTCAGTACTTC
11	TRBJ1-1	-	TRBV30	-	CAWTTNTEAFF	TGTGCCTGGACGACGAACACTGAAGCTTTCTTT
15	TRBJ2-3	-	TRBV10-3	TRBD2	CAINIAGGGLNTQYF	TGTGCCATCAACATAGCGGGAGGAGGTCTTAATACGCAGTATTTT
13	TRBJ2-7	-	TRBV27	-	CASSPQPGTGQYF	TGTGCCAGCAGTCCCCAGCCTGGTACTGGGCAGTACTTC
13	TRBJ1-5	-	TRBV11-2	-	CASSLGLRQPQHF	TGTGCCAGCAGCTTGGGTTTGAGGCAGCCCCAGCATTTT
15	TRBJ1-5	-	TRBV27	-	CASKRTGTDNQPQHF	TGTGCCAGCAAACGAACCGGGACCGACAATCAGCCCCAGCATTTT
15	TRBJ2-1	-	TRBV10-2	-	CASSAGRGSYNEQFF	TGCGCCAGCAGTGCAGGACGAGGCTCCTACAATGAGCAGTTCTTC
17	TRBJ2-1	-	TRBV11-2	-	CASSLREVGWVYNEQFF	TGTGCCAGCAGCTTGAGGGAGGTAGGGTGGGTATACAATGAGCAGTTCTTC
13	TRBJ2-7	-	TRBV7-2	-	CASSIRVSYEQYF	TGTGCCAGCAGCATCAGGGTCTCCTACGAGCAGTACTTC
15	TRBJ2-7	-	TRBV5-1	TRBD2	CASSPYSGAAYEQYF	TGCGCCAGCAGCCCCTATAGCGGGGCAGCCTACGAGCAGTACTTC
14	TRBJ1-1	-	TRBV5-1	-	CASSLDGGNTEAFF	TGCGCCAGCAGCTTGGATGGGGGGAACACTGAAGCTTTCTTT
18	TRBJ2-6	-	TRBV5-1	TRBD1	CASSSGQGVVSGANVLTF	TGCGCCAGCAGCTCAGGACAGGGGGTTGTTTCTGGGGCCAACGTCCTGACTTTC
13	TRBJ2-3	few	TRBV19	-	CASSIAAADTQYF	TGTGCCAGTAGTATCGCGGCGGCAGATACGCAGTATTTT
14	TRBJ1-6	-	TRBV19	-	CATSLSAYNSPLHF	TGTGCCACTTCCCTGTCGGCCTATAATTCACCCCTCCACTTT
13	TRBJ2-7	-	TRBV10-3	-	CAISIDRETEQYF	TGTGCCATCTCGATTGACCGGGAGACCGAACAGTACTTC
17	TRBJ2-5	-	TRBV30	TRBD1	CAWTSGTGTGVVSTQYF	TGTGCCTGGACCTCGGGTACCGGGACAGGGGTGGTCTCGACCCAGTACTTC
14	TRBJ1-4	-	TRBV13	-	CASSWGQVNEKLFF	TGTGCCAGCAGCTGGGGACAAGTAAATGAAAAACTGTTTTTT
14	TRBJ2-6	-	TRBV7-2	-	CASSLPSGANVLTF	TGTGCCAGCAGCTTACCATCTGGGGCCAACGTCCTGACTTTC
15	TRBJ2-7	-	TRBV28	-	CASTLEGRLAYEQYF	TGTGCCAGCACCCTAGAGGGGAGGTTAGCGTACGAGCAGTACTTC
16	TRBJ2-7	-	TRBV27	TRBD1	CASSRYTRDSPYEQYF	TGTGCCAGCAGCCGCTATACTCGGGACAGCCCCTACGAGCAGTACTTC
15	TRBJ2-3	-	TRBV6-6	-	CASSPTQRGTDTQYF	TGTGCCAGCAGTCCTACCCAAAGAGGCACAGATACGCAGTATTTT
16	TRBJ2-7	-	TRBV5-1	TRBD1	CASSHSPGTEVYEQYF	TGCGCCAGCAGCCACTCACCCGGGACAGAAGTTTACGAGCAGTACTTC
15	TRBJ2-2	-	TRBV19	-	CASSIYPANTGELFF	TGTGCCAGTAGTATTTACCCAGCGAACACCGGGGAGCTGTTTTTT
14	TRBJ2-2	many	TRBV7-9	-	CASSLGSYTGELFF	TGTGCCAGCAGCCTAGGATCCTACACCGGGGAGCTGTTTTTT
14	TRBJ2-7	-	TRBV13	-	CASSTMTSSYEQYF	TGTGCCAGCAGCACCATGACAAGCTCCTACGAGCAGTACTTC
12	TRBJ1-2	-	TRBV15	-	CATSTSNYGYTF	TGTGCCACCAGCACTTCTAACTATGGCTACACCTTC
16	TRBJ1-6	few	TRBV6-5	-	CASSYSWGVGGSPLHF	TGTGCCAGCAGTTACTCTTGGGGGGTGGGGGGCTCACCCCTCCACTTT
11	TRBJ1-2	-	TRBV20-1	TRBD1	CSAFRTGGYTF	TGCAGTGCTTTTAGGACAGGTGGCTACACCTTC
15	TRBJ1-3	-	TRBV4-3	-	CASSQEGRGGNTIYF	TGCGCCAGCAGCCAAGAGGGCCGGGGAGGAAACACCATATATTTT
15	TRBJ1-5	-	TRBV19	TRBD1	CASSIRTGDNQPQHF	TGTGCCAGTAGTATAAGGACAGGCGATAATCAGCCCCAGCATTTT
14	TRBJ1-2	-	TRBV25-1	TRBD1	CASSEQGADYGYTF	TGTGCCAGCAGTGAACAGGGGGCGGACTATGGCTACACCTTC
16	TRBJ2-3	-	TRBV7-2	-	CASSSTPFAGTDTQYF	TGTGCCAGCAGCTCGACACCATTTGCGGGCACAGATACGCAGTATTTT
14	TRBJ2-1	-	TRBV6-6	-	CASSYFGGHNEQFF	TGTGCCAGCAGTTACTTCGGGGGTCACAATGAGCAGTTCTTC